This T cell receptor beta chain was sequenced for a study of OX40 agonist ivuxolimab in advanced cancers. The table came from immunoSEQ multiplex PCR; TCRdb's copy has only in-frame clones and leaves some out. The sample lists about 55,000 clones, 77% seen once, with 6.3% in the top ten. The CDR3 sequence is 14 residues long. CDR1 LNHDA and CDR2 SQIVND come from the germline V gene (reference sequence). V lost 6 bases to trimming and J lost 0 bases, with 9 bases between them. The sequences come from CD4+ or CD8+ T cells sorted from blood, collected in a trial of the OX40 agonist ivuxolimab. The sequence was collected from an adult with an advanced solid tumor such as melanoma, head and neck, liver or kidney cancer. V usage is TRBV19 and J usage is TRBJ1-3; D remains unclear. In DNA form, the CDR3 reads TGTGCCAGTAGAAGCGCCAGCTCTGGAAACACCATATATTTT. Translated, it gives CASRSASSGNTIYF.